Listed below are T cell receptor beta chains from one sample, sequenced in a study of cytomegalovirus exposure and HLA in healthy donors. TCRdb keeps only in-frame clones here, not all; method: immunoSEQ multiplex PCR. The sample lists 100,000 to 120,000 clones; over 65% were seen once. The specimen was PBMCs. The receptor source for this set is a man aged 40-49 years in good health and CMV-seropositive. Each CDR3 is given with its conserved first and last residue. The D gene is left open where the match is weak.

J gene | V gene | D gene | CDR3 protein
TRBJ1-2 | TRBV28 | - | CASSPPTADGYTF
TRBJ1-2 | TRBV19 | - | CASTRDYGYTF
TRBJ1-3 | TRBV28 | - | CASSLPHGSSGNTIYF
TRBJ2-2 | TRBV7-9 | - | CASSLSPADTGELFF
TRBJ2-3 | TRBV5-4 | TRBD2 | CASSLRAGGGDTQYF
TRBJ1-1 | TRBV27 | TRBD1 | CASSLMPGGAVTEAFF
TRBJ2-2 | TRBV7-9 | TRBD2 | CASSIGLAAANTGELFF
TRBJ2-7 | TRBV11-2 | TRBD1 | CASSYLRDSPYEQYF
TRBJ1-4 | TRBV11-2 | - | CASSLTGIREKLFF
TRBJ2-7 | TRBV9 | - | CASSVGQTTSCEQYF
TRBJ2-2 | TRBV18 | - | CASSPVGANTGELFF
TRBJ1-2 | TRBV4-3 | - | CASSQSDTRDGYTF
TRBJ2-7 | TRBV6-5 | - | CASSLNRVGYEQYF
TRBJ1-5 | TRBV19 | - | CASRTGMKLSNQPQHF
TRBJ2-1 | TRBV7-3 | - | CASSWGGASNEQFF
TRBJ2-1 | TRBV11-2 | - | CASSLGPGSWNEQFF
TRBJ2-7 | TRBV7-8 | - | CASSTPRGFSYEQYF
TRBJ2-7 | TRBV5-5 | TRBD2 | CASSPRLAVSYEQYF
TRBJ2-3 | TRBV30 | - | CAYQQGRTDTQYF
TRBJ2-6 | TRBV5-4 | - | CASSLRGTRLPGANGLTF
TRBJ2-7 | TRBV11-2 | - | CASSLGAGRWYEQYF
TRBJ2-7 | TRBV7-9 | TRBD1 | CASSLLSRGLHEQYF
TRBJ2-7 | TRBV30 | - | CAWSGGSYEQYF
TRBJ2-7 | TRBV28 | TRBD2 | CASSLGLDGDISSYEQYF
TRBJ1-1 | TRBV5-4 | - | CASSSPSAGNTEAFF
TRBJ1-6 | TRBV6-1 | TRBD1 | CASSEGDRVVSPLHF
TRBJ2-7 | TRBV4-3 | TRBD1 | CASSQRDRGGYEQYF
TRBJ2-7 | TRBV11-3 | - | CASSLGSGTFYEQYF
TRBJ1-4 | TRBV5-6 | - | CASSLGAGQVGEKLFF
TRBJ2-5 | TRBV5-1 | - | CASSLGGRQATQETQYF
- | TRBV7-9 | TRBD2 | CASSAPGLAGTYEQYF
TRBJ2-2 | TRBV18 | TRBD2 | CASSPAGLAGGTGELFF
TRBJ1-2 | TRBV19 | - | CASSGGFGTHYGYTF
TRBJ1-3 | TRBV27 | TRBD1 | CAPQGGTGATNSGNTIYF
TRBJ1-3 | TRBV27 | - | CASTSFGSSGNTIYF
TRBJ2-7 | TRBV19 | TRBD2 | CASMPPGRLDEQYF
TRBJ2-7 | TRBV7-3 | TRBD1 | CASSRTGPTGGWDEQYF
TRBJ2-7 | TRBV27 | TRBD1 | CASSFGQGASYEQYF
TRBJ2-7 | TRBV4-2 | - | CASSQSSASYEQYF
TRBJ1-2 | TRBV10-3 | - | CASRDGNYGYTF